What follows is one TCR beta chain and its context. Its specificity is not known. J gave up 3 bases and V 0 bases, and 2 bases lay outside the gene matches. The V gene's germline CDR1 is LGHNA and CDR2 YSLEER. This CDR3 comprises 15 residues. These data belong to a study of T-cell memory formation after mild COVID-19. Regarding the study as a whole: Clones that got smaller from day 15 to 85 had even CD4/CD8, while clones growing later tipped toward CD4+. Detection of some responders pre-infection suggested pre-existing cross-reactive memory T cells participated. Contracting CD4+ clones lay largely in CM and EM, with CD8+ ones residing in EMRA.

A 5'RACE reaction primed in the constant segment made cDNA libraries of TCR alpha and TCR beta, and these carried sample barcodes and UMIs. TCRdb independently ran MiXCR on the 5' RACE reads; one entry per CDR3 protein. The sample consists of under 50,000 distinct CDR3 sequences, 25% to 30% of them appearing once. The J gene is TRBJ2-7, the V gene TRBV4-3, with TRBD2 matching 10 bases. The material sequenced was PBMCs or a T cell subset sorted from them (not recorded which). The TCR sequence derives from a man between 18 and 29 years old who had mild COVID-19 (a few samples of this study predate the infection). Cell type and time point are not known. Written as DNA, the CDR3 is TGCGCCAGCAGCCAAGAGCTAGCGGGGGACTACGAGCAGTACTTC. Amino acid sequence: CASSQELAGDYEQYF.